This passage covers 31 T cell receptor beta chains from one sample sequenced in a study of T cell responses to AZD1222 COVID-19 vaccine. The table came from immunoSEQ multiplex PCR; TCRdb's copy has only in-frame clones and leaves some out. Seen here are 110,000 to 150,000 clones, 80% to 95% observed once, and the top ten hold less than 3.5%. The sequences come from peripheral blood, collected 28 days after the second AZD1222 dose. Source of these receptors: an adult who received the AZD1222 COVID-19 vaccine.

This clone was picked up a small number of times. J is TRBJ2-1 and V is TRBV4-3; no definite D call. Per germline, CDR1 LGHNA and CDR2 YSLEER. Trimming shortened V by 0 bases and J by 9 bases, and 9 bases separated the two germline ends. The CDR3 loop spans 13 amino acids. The DNA for the CDR3 is TGCGCCAGCAGCCAAGATATGGCCCCTGAGCAGTTCTTC. This codes for CASSQDMAPEQFF.

On this clone itself: Other nucleotide sequences in the sample specify the same CDR3. The chain recombines TRBV5-1 with TRBJ1-5; no reliable D call. CDR3 length equals 14 residues. Germline values: CDR1 SGHRS, CDR2 YFSETQ. V was pared by 2 bases and J by 2 bases, with 8 bases between. The CDR3 is CASSLGNGNQPQHF. As DNA, the CDR3 is TGCGCCAGCAGCTTAGGTAATGGCAATCAGCCCCAGCATTTT. The whole variable domain, filled in from reference TRBV5-1 and TRBJ1-5, reads KAGVTQTPRYLIKTRGQQVTLSCSPISGHRSVSWYQQTPGQGLQFLFEYFSETQRNKGNFPGRFSGRQFSNSRSEMNVSTLELGDSALYLCASSLGNGNQPQHFGDGTRLSIL.

The chain recombines TRBV5-6 with TRBJ1-6, with 8 bases matching TRBD1. V lost 0 bases, J lost 10 bases, and 6 bases stayed unmatched. This CDR3 region has 15 residues. In germline, CDR1 is SGHDT, CDR2 YYEEEE. CDR3 residues: CASSLGLTGVSPLHF. In nucleotides, the CDR3 is TGTGCCAGCAGCTTGGGGCTGACAGGGGTGTCACCCCTCCACTTT.

The V and J genes are TRBV4-3 and TRBJ2-7; D is perhaps TRBD2 (6 bases). CDR1 LGHNA and CDR2 YSLEER come from the germline V gene. The V gene lost 10 bases and the J gene lost 0 bases, with 25 bases spanning the gap. The CDR3 has 17 residues. DNA for the CDR3: TGCGCCATCCCGGGACGGCGGGGCTGGGGGAGCTCCTACGAGCAGTACTTC. Its protein product is CAIPGRRGWGSSYEQYF.

The chain links TRBV11-2 to TRBJ2-7, with no clear D. Looked up from germline, CDR1 is SGHAT and CDR2 is FQNNGV. Deletions cut 3 bases from V and 6 bases from J, with 9 bases between. The CDR3 consists of 12 residues. Here the CDR3 reads CASSFVVGEQYF. DNA for the CDR3: TGTGCCAGCAGCTTTGTAGTAGGCGAGCAGTACTTC.

The V call is TRBV5-1, the J call TRBJ2-3, with TRBD2 identical over 7 bases. The CDR3 is made up of 14 amino acids. V dropped 5 bases and J dropped 3; count of bases not matched to a gene: 6. In germline, CDR1 is SGHRS, CDR2 YFSETQ. The CDR3 DNA sequence: TGCGCCAGCAGATCGGGGAGGGGTACAGATACGCAGTATTTT. As protein: CASRSGRGTDTQYF. The entire variable domain, with the rest obtained from reference TRBV5-1 and TRBJ2-3, is as follows: KAGVTQTPRYLIKTRGQQVTLSCSPISGHRSVSWYQQTPGQGLQFLFEYFSETQRNKGNFPGRFSGRQFSNSRSEMNVSTLELGDSALYLCASRSGRGTDTQYFGPGTRLTVL.

V usage is TRBV19 and J usage is TRBJ2-6; D gene ambiguous. The CDR3 runs 14 residues. The V and J ends lost 2 bases and 0 bases respectively, with 2 bases between them. Germline V gene lookup returns CDR1 LNHDA and CDR2 SQIVND (reference sequence). The CDR3 sequence is CASSISSGANVLTF. The CDR3 DNA follows: TGTGCCAGTAGTATATCCTCTGGGGCCAACGTCCTGACTTTC.

The rearrangement uses TRBV6-2 or TRBV6-3 and TRBJ1-2; tentative D call: TRBD1 (6 bases). Trimming shortened V by 6 bases and J by 1 base, and 9 bases separated the two germline ends. Germline V gene data show CDR1 as MNHEY and CDR2 as SVGEGT. CDR3 length: 13 amino acids. CDR3 sequence (DNA): TGTGCCAGCAGCTTGGACAGTAACTATGGCTACACCTTC. Translated: CASSLDSNYGYTF.

The CDR3 nucleotides are TGTGCCAGCTCCCCAGCGGGAGGGGAGACCCAGTACTTC. It is translated as CASSPAGGETQYF. The chain recombines TRBV18 with TRBJ2-5; 10 positions match TRBD2. The CDR3 length is 13 residues. Germline assignment: CDR1 KGHSH and CDR2 LQKENI. Trimming took 6 bases from V and 5 from J; bases not matched to a gene: 3. The whole variable domain, filled in from reference TRBV18 and TRBJ2-5, reads NAGVMQNPRHLVRRRGQEARLRCSPMKGHSHVYWYRQLPEEGLKFMVYLQKENIIDESGMPKERFSAEFPKEGPSILRIQQVVRGDSAAYFCASSPAGGETQYFGPGTRLLVL.

The chain is built from TRBV27 and TRBJ1-1; D perhaps matches TRBD1 (6 bases). V was trimmed by 8 bases and J by 8 bases, leaving 12 bases between them. Germline assignment: CDR1 MNHEY and CDR2 SMNVEV (reference sequence). The CDR3 consists of 11 residues. The CDR3 DNA sequence: TGTGCCAGCCGTTGGGGGGCCGAAGCTTTCTTT. Translation: CASRWGAEAFF.

V gene TRBV6-2 or TRBV6-3 combines with J gene TRBJ1-5; D not certain. The germline V gene encodes CDR1 MNHEY and CDR2 SVGEGT. V was cut by 5 bases and J by 4 bases, with 12 bases left in between. This CDR3 has 14 amino acids. In nucleotides, the CDR3 is TGTGCCAGCAGTCGCCTGAATCGAAATCAGCCCCAGCATTTT. This codes for CASSRLNRNQPQHF.

The chain carries TRBV6-5 and TRBJ1-2; D may be TRBD1 (5 bases). The germline V and J ends were trimmed by 6 bases and 6 bases, with 17 bases remaining between them. Germline loops: CDR1 MNHEY, CDR2 SVGAGI. The CDR3 contains 14 residues. Written as DNA, the CDR3 is TGTGCCAGCAGCCCCCGGGGGAGGGTTGATGGCTACACCTTC. Translating gives CASSPRGRVDGYTF.

The gene calls are TRBV13 and TRBJ2-5; D possibly uses TRBD1 or TRBD2 (5 bases each). Germline lookup yields CDR1 PRHDT and CDR2 FYEKMQ (reference sequence). The CDR3 has 13 residues. The ends were cut back, 4 bases at V and 2 bases at J, with 8 bases in the middle. The CDR3 DNA is TGTGCCAGCAGCTCCGGGACGCAAGAGACCCAGTACTTC. Protein sequence: CASSSGTQETQYF.

V usage is TRBV5-8 and J usage is TRBJ1-3, with D unclear. Germline V gene data show CDR1 as SGHTS and CDR2 as YDEGEE. With 0 bases removed from V and 2 bases from J, the gap between germline ends came to 12 bases. There are 16 residues in the CDR3. The CDR3 protein is CASSLGTLHPGNTIYF. CDR3 DNA: TGTGCCAGCAGCTTGGGCACGCTGCACCCTGGAAACACCATATATTTT.

The J gene is TRBJ1-1, the V gene TRBV7-2; no reliable D call. CDR3 length equals 16 residues. V was shortened by 2 bases and J by 0 bases, with 13 bases between the two germline ends. Germline V CDR1 and CDR2: SGHTA, FQGNSA. CDR3 amino acids: CASSLLVAVMNTEAFF. As DNA, the CDR3 is TGTGCCAGCAGCTTACTGGTTGCCGTGATGAACACTGAAGCTTTCTTT. The entire variable domain, with the rest obtained from reference TRBV7-2 and TRBJ1-1, is as follows: GAGVSQSPSNKVTEKGKDVELRCDPISGHTALYWYRQSLGQGLEFLIYFQGNSAPDKSGLPSDRFSAERTGGSVSTLTIQRTQQEDSAVYLCASSLLVAVMNTEAFFGQGTRLTVV.

The V call is TRBV5-6, the J call TRBJ2-3; possible D gene TRBD2, 6 bases. Trimming pared 3 bases from V and 5 bases from J, leaving 16 bases between. The germline gives CDR1 SGHDT, CDR2 YYEEEE. This CDR3 contains 15 residues. The CDR3, as DNA: TGTGCCAGCAGCTCCCCGGGGAGGACTCTAGATACGCAGTATTTT. This codes for CASSSPGRTLDTQYF.

This chain connects TRBV2 to TRBJ1-2, with TRBD1 matching 8 bases. The germline V gene has CDR1 SNHLY and CDR2 FYNNEI. V was clipped by 8 bases and J by 8 bases; unmatched bases: 10. The length of the CDR3 is 13 residues. This CDR3 reads CASGTGRDSGYTF. The CDR3 region has the DNA TGTGCCAGCGGGACAGGAAGGGATTCCGGCTACACCTTC.

The V gene is TRBV6-2 or TRBV6-3, the J gene TRBJ2-7, with D unresolved. The V end was cut by 2 bases, the J end by 2 bases, with 13 bases between. The CDR3 length is 15 residues. CDR1 and CDR2 from the germline V gene are MNHEY and SVGEGT. The CDR3, as DNA: TGTGCCAGCAGTTACGGCGGCAGGCCAGCCTACGAGCAGTACTTC. Amino acids: CASSYGGRPAYEQYF.

V gene TRBV19 combines with J gene TRBJ2-1; 8 nucleotides match TRBD2. The CDR3 extends over 14 amino acids. The germline V gene encodes CDR1 LNHDA and CDR2 SQIVND (reference sequence). J was trimmed by 3 bases and V by 10 bases; bases with no gene match: 8. As DNA, the CDR3 is TGTGCCACCCAGTCCGCGGGGGGCTACAATGAGCAGTTCTTC. It yields the protein CATQSAGGYNEQFF.

This clone was seen only once. This chain links TRBV11-2 with TRBJ1-1; 8 positions match TRBD1. J gave up 0 bases and V 7 bases, and 4 bases lay outside the gene matches. Per germline, CDR1 SGHAT and CDR2 FQNNGV. CDR3 size: 14 residues. In DNA form, the CDR3 reads TGTGCCAGCACCGAGACAGGGGTGAACACTGAAGCTTTCTTT. Its protein is CASTETGVNTEAFF.

J is TRBJ2-7 and V is TRBV28; the D gene is possibly TRBD2 (5 bases). CDR1 is MDHEN, CDR2 SYDVKM, per germline. Trimming removed 8 bases at V and 4 bases at J, with 12 bases between. The CDR3 consists of 12 residues. For the CDR3, the DNA is TGTGCCAGCGAAGTTCGGGGTTACGAGCAGTACTTC. Translation: CASEVRGYEQYF.

J is TRBJ2-7 and V is TRBV7-3; 7 bases fit TRBD1. The trim removed 1 base at V and 7 bases at J, leaving 13 bases unmatched. CDR3 size: 16 residues. Germline V CDR1 and CDR2: SGHTA, FQGTGA. The CDR3 DNA is TGTGCCAGCAGCTTAAACTCGGGACCATCAGGGGGAGAGCAGTACTTC. Residues: CASSLNSGPSGGEQYF.

This clone has just one count. The chain employs TRBV5-5 and TRBJ1-1; 7 nucleotides agree with TRBD1. J was trimmed by 3 bases and V by 4 bases; bases with no gene match: 18. This CDR3 spans 18 amino acids. CDR1 and CDR2 (germline): SGHKS, YYEKEE (reference sequence). CDR3 DNA: TGTGCCAGCAGCAATTACCAGGCAGGGGGTCACGTCGACACTGAAGCTTTCTTT. It is translated as CASSNYQAGGHVDTEAFF.

The rearrangement links TRBV7-9 to TRBJ1-1, with D uncertain. Germline V gene sequence: CDR1 SEHNR, CDR2 FQNEAQ (reference sequence). The CDR3 contains 11 residues. V gave up 5 bases and J gave up 11 bases, with 12 bases separating them. CDR3 in DNA: TGTGCCAGCAGCCCCACCGCCCCCGCTTTCTTT. Amino acid sequence: CASSPTAPAFF. Supplemented by reference TRBV7-9 and TRBJ1-1, the full variable domain reads DTGVSQNPRHKITKRGQNVTFRCDPISEHNRLYWYRQTLGQGPEFLTYFQNEAQLEKSRLLSDRFSAERPKGSFSTLEIQRTEQGDSAMYLCASSPTAPAFFGQGTRLTVV.

This chain joins TRBV4-1 and TRBJ1-4; D is uncertain. The CDR3 extends over 14 amino acids. The germline V gene encodes CDR1 MGHRA and CDR2 YSYEKL. V dropped 4 bases and J dropped 4 bases, with 10 bases sitting between them. CDR3 loop: CASSPSGLNEKLFF. CDR3 sequence (DNA): TGCGCCAGCAGCCCGTCCGGGCTTAATGAAAAACTGTTTTTT.

J is TRBJ1-6 and V is TRBV30, with D tentatively TRBD1 (6 bases). V gave up 0 bases and J gave up 10 bases, with 22 bases separating them. The germline V gene encodes CDR1 GTSNPN and CDR2 SVGIG (reference sequence). This CDR3 spans 17 amino acids. CDR3 sequence (DNA): TGTGCCTGGAGTGTACATGGGCTTGGCAGGGGAGGGTCACCCCTCCACTTT. The encoded protein is CAWSVHGLGRGGSPLHF.

The V call is TRBV6-2 or TRBV6-3, the J call TRBJ2-1; the match to TRBD2 covers 10 bases. Germline V gene data show CDR1 as MNHEY and CDR2 as SVGEGT. The trim removed 2 bases at V and 2 bases at J, leaving 6 bases unmatched. The CDR3 runs to 17 residues. The CDR3, as DNA: TGTGCCAGCAGTTACGGGCTAGCGGGAGTAACCTACAATGAGCAGTTCTTC. It encodes CASSYGLAGVTYNEQFF.

This chain uses TRBV6-5 with TRBJ1-5, with unresolved D. The V gene lost 2 bases and the J gene lost 6 bases, with 8 bases spanning the gap. The CDR3 extends over 13 amino acids. Germline-derived CDR1 and CDR2 are MNHEY and SVGAGI. Here the CDR3 reads CASSYRVSQPQHF. The CDR3 nucleotides read TGTGCCAGCAGTTACAGGGTGAGTCAGCCCCAGCATTTT.

The chain is built from TRBV9 and TRBJ2-1; no reliable D call. V was shortened by 0 bases and J by 9 bases, with 10 bases between the two germline ends. Germline assignment: CDR1 SGDLS and CDR2 YYNGEE. The CDR3 is 13 amino acids. The CDR3 sequence: CASSVDSSSEQFF. The CDR3 DNA sequence: TGTGCCAGCAGCGTAGATTCTTCAAGTGAGCAGTTCTTC.

The rearrangement uses TRBV4-3 and TRBJ1-1, with D maybe TRBD1 (5 bases). This CDR3 comprises 14 residues. V gave up 4 bases and J gave up 6 bases, with 15 bases separating them. Per the germline V gene, CDR1 is LGHNA and CDR2 is YSLEER. The CDR3 here is CASSPNPGSAEAFF. The CDR3 coding sequence is TGCGCCAGCAGCCCTAACCCAGGGAGCGCTGAAGCTTTCTTT.

The V gene is TRBV5-1, the J gene TRBJ2-1; D ambiguous. Germline V gene sequence: CDR1 SGHRS, CDR2 YFSETQ. This CDR3 contains 11 residues. V lost 7 bases, J lost 10 bases, and 12 bases lay in between. CDR3 in amino acids: CASLGRSEQFF. Here the CDR3 DNA reads TGCGCCAGCCTAGGCCGTTCGGAGCAGTTCTTC.